Sequencing of this T cell receptor beta chain was carried out in a study of post-analysis software for immune sequencing data. Notes on the study in general: Normalized Chao1 diversity was significantly reduced in patients versus controls. Strong co-clustering by F measure was seen for same-batch samples. Compared with controls, patients had more of about 5 TRBV segments, including TRBV5-6, TRBV5-1 and TRBV20-1.

Concerning this clonotype itself: The antigen remains undetermined.

Unique-molecular-identifier-tagged TCR beta cDNA libraries were used. A single record per CDR3 protein comes from TCRdb applying MiXCR to the PCR reads. Of roughly 400,000 distinct CDR3 sequences in the sample, less than 40% are singletons; the top ten hold about 7.6%. Trimming removed 5 bases from V and 11 bases from J; junction bases left unmatched: 12. The CDR3 runs to 15 residues. Germline lookup yields CDR1 MNHEY and CDR2 SMNVEV (reference sequence). Sequencing was done on a sample of blood. The receptor's source is a girl aged 2 to 10 with multiple sclerosis. J is TRBJ1-1 and V is TRBV27; 12 nucleotides match TRBD1. CDR3: CASSPLGTGGQEAFF. CDR3 bases: TGTGCCAGCAGTCCCCTTGGGACAGGGGGCCAGGAGGCTTTCTTT.